This TCR beta chain originates from a study of blood T cell repertoires in COVID-19. Turning to the study itself: Specimens from acute and convalescent COVID-19 originated in the United States, Italy and Spain.

In germline, CDR1 is KGHDR, CDR2 SFDVKD. The CDR3 spans 16 residues. V lost 7 bases and J lost 0, with 18 bases in between. Produced via immunoSEQ multiplex PCR; TCRdb's table is partial and in-frame only. The table records over 120,000 clones, roughly three quarters of them present only once. Recovered status in Cohort 3 required two negative PCRs, clearance, or symptom resolution. The clonotype was recovered from a woman between 45 and 60 years old who had recovered from COVID-19. The sample was PBMCs or T cells enriched from blood (not recorded which). The gene calls are TRBV24-1 and TRBJ2-7; D possibly corresponds to TRBD1 (5 bases). The CDR3 DNA sequence: TGTGCCACCAGACTAACCAGGGCCCCCAGCTCCTACGAGCAGTACGTC. Protein sequence: CATRLTRAPSSYEQYV.